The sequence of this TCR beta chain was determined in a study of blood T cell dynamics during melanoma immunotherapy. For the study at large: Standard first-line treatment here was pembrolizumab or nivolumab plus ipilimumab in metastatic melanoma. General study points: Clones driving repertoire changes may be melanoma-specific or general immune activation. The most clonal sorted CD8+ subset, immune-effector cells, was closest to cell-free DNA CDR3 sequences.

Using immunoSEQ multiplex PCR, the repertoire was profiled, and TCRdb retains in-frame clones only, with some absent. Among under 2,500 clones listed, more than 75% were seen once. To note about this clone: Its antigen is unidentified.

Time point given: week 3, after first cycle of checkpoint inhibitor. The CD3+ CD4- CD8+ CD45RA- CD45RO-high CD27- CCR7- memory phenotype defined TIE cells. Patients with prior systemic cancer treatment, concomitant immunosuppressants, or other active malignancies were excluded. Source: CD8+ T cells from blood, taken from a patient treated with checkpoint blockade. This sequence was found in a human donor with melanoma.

CDR3 amino acids: CASSPSGGSYEQYF. CDR3 sequence (DNA): TGTGCCAGCAGCCCCAGCGGGGGCTCCTACGAGCAGTACTTC. The chain joins TRBV9 to TRBJ2-7; 8 nucleotides line up with TRBD2. CDR1 is SGDLS, CDR2 YYNGEE, per germline. J was trimmed by 0 bases and V by 4 bases; bases with no gene match: 3. This CDR3 has 14 residues.